A selection of T cell receptor beta chains follows, all from one sample in a study of metastatic and nonmetastatic thyroid tumors. TCRdb re-clonotyped the PCR reads through MiXCR. The sample lists about 40,000 clones, over 10% occurring once. Material: blood. The receptors shown here come from a female donor with papillary thyroid cancer or a benign thyroid nodule (not recorded which). Some clones in this sample may be carry-over from other donors' samples. Each CDR3 is given with its conserved first and last residue. D genes are given only for firm matches. Size is omitted from some rows. Given values are once, few, many or a class for expanded clones.

>TRBV6-1|NA|NA|TRBJ1-2
CASSEIRAAGVGYGYTF
TGTGCCAGCAGTGAAATCCGGGCGGCCGGGGTGGGCTATGGCTACACCTTC
>TRBV19|many|TRBD2|TRBJ2-1
CASSFVAGGRMRDNEQFF
TGTGCCAGTAGTTTCGTAGCGGGAGGGAGGATGCGGGACAATGAGCAGTTCTTC
>TRBV27|few|TRBD2|TRBJ2-7
CASSFSGRDSAYEQYF
TGTGCCAGCAGTTTCAGCGGGAGGGACTCGGCCTACGAGCAGTATTTC
>TRBV6-1|few|NA|TRBJ2-1
CASSVGETGQYEQFF
TGTGCCAGCAGTGTCGGAGAGACAGGACAATATGAGCAGTTCTTC
>TRBV5-1|many|NA|TRBJ1-2
CASSLGQGRLNYGYTF
TGCGCCAGCAGCTTGGGGCAGGGCCGACTTAACTATGGCTACACCTTC
>TRBV18|many|NA|TRBJ1-4
CASSLSGTNEKLFF
TGTGCCAGCTCACTGTCAGGGACTAATGAAAAACTGTTTTTT
>TRBV11-3|many|TRBD1|TRBJ2-5
CASSNRDRGLETQYF
TGTGCCAGCAGCAACCGGGACAGGGGGCTTGAGACCCAGTACTTC
>TRBV12-5|many|NA|TRBJ1-1
CASGLGPGTEAFF
TGTGCTAGTGGTTTAGGTCCGGGGACTGAAGCTTTCTTT
>TRBV6-1|many|NA|TRBJ1-2
CATHDGGHGYTF
TGTGCCACCCATGATGGGGGCCATGGCTACACCTTC
>TRBV9|many|NA|TRBJ2-1
CASSVAAGNEQFF
TGTGCCAGCAGCGTAGCTGCGGGGAATGAGCAGTTCTTC
>TRBV9|many|TRBD2|TRBJ2-5
CASSVVREGTQYF
TGTGCCAGCAGCGTAGTGAGGGAGGGGACCCAGTACTTC